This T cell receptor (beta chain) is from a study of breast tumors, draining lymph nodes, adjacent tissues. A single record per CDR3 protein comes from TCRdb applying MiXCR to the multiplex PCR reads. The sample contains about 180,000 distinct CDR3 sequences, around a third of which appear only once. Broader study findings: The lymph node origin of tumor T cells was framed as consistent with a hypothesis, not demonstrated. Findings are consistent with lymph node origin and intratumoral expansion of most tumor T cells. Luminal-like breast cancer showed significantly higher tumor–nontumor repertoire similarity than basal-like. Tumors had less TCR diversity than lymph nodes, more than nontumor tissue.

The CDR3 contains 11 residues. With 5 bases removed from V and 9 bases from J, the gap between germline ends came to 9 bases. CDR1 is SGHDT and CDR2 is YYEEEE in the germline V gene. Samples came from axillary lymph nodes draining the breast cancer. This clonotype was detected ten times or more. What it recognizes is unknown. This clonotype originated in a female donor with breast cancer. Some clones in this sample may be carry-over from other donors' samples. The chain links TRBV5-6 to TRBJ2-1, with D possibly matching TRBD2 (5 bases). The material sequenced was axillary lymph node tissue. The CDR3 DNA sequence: TGTGCCAGCAGGGAGGCGGGTGAGCAGTTCTTC. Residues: CASREAGEQFF.